The 26 T cell receptor beta chains given below trace back to one sample, sequenced in a study of glioma-infiltrating T cells after dendritic cell vaccination. Only in-frame clones appear in the TCRdb table, and some are missing; sequencing was by immunoSEQ multiplex PCR. The sample records tens of thousands of clones, approximately 80% being singletons. Time point here: after dendritic cell vaccination, including at tumor progression/relapse. This material consisted of blood, taken after dendritic cell vaccination. The source is a human donor with glioblastoma.

J is TRBJ1-2 and V is TRBV19; TRBD1 matches 7 bases. V lost 4 bases and J lost 7; bases outside the gene matches: 3. Germline assignment: CDR1 LNHDA and CDR2 SQIVND (reference sequence). The length of the CDR3 is 12 residues. CDR3 nucleotides: TGTGCCAGTAGTAGACAGGGATCTGGCTACACCTTC. This codes for CASSRQGSGYTF.

The CDR3 sequence is CASSDPSGTDTQYF. As DNA, the CDR3 is TGTGCCAGCAGTGACCCTAGCGGCACAGATACGCAGTATTTT. This rearrangement joins TRBV6-1 to TRBJ2-3; weak D call: TRBD2 (6 bases). CDR1 is MNHNS and CDR2 is SASEGT in the germline V gene. The V and J ends lost 3 bases and 1 base respectively, with 8 bases between them. The length of the CDR3 is 14 residues.

This clone came up once. The V call is TRBV11-3, the J call TRBJ2-2; 8 bases agree with TRBD1. This CDR3 spans 15 amino acids. The ends lost 5 bases at V and 4 bases at J; junction bases unmatched: 6. Germline V CDR1 and CDR2: SGHNT, YENEEA. CDR3 protein: CASSAPDRGTGELFF. The CDR3 bases are TGTGCCAGCAGCGCGCCAGACAGGGGCACCGGGGAGCTGTTTTTT. Full variable domain (outside the CDR3, taken from reference TRBV11-3 and TRBJ2-2): EAGVVQSPRYKIIEKKQPVAFWCNPISGHNTLYWYLQNLGQGPELLIRYENEEAVDDSQLPKDRFSAERLKGVDSTLKIQPAELGDSAVYLCASSAPDRGTGELFFGEGSRLTVL.

J is TRBJ2-7 and V is TRBV4-1; possibly TRBD2 for D (6 bases). Germline lookup yields CDR1 MGHRA and CDR2 YSYEKL. V was trimmed by 0 bases and J by 3 bases, leaving 15 bases between them. The CDR3 totals 16 residues. This CDR3 is CASSQDGGFGHYEQYF. In DNA, the CDR3 is TGCGCCAGCAGCCAAGATGGGGGGTTCGGGCACTACGAGCAGTACTTC.

This clone was seen a handful of times. The chain recombines TRBV5-1 with TRBJ2-3; no reliable D call. The germline gives CDR1 SGHRS, CDR2 YFSETQ. V lost 0 bases, J lost 2 bases, and 7 bases lay in between. CDR3 length equals 14 residues. DNA of the CDR3: TGCGCCAGCAGCTTGGACAAGTCCACAGATACGCAGTATTTT. This codes for CASSLDKSTDTQYF.

In its sample, this clone was seen a few times. V is TRBV10-3 and J is TRBJ1-2; no clear D gene. CDR3 length: 9 amino acids. Germline CDR1 reads ENHRY; CDR2 reads SYGVKD. V lost 8 bases and J 8 bases, leaving 6 bases between the germline ends. CDR3 DNA sequence: TGTGCCATCGGAGGGGGCTACACCTTC. Amino acid sequence: CAIGGGYTF.

The J gene is TRBJ2-5, the V gene TRBV5-1; 7 nucleotides align to TRBD2. This CDR3 spans 15 amino acids. V gave up 4 bases and J gave up 4 bases; unmatched junction bases: 10. CDR1 and CDR2 (germline): SGHRS, YFSETQ. CDR3 coding DNA: TGCGCCAGCAGCCCCGGCGGGGGAACGACAGAGACCCAGTACTTC. Residues: CASSPGGGTTETQYF.

The chain couples TRBV4-3 to TRBJ2-2; D is ambiguous. The CDR3 contains 16 residues. Per germline, CDR1 LGHNA and CDR2 YSLEER. V gave up 1 base and J gave up 0 bases, with 9 bases separating them. CDR3 DNA: TGCGCCAGCAGCCAAGGGCGGATCGCGAACACCGGGGAGCTGTTTTTT. It encodes CASSQGRIANTGELFF.

This chain links TRBV7-6 with TRBJ2-7, with 9 bases matching TRBD1. Germline V lookup: CDR1 SGHVS, CDR2 FNYEAQ. Germline trimming cut 5 bases from V and 3 bases from J; bases unmatched to any gene: 5. The length of the CDR3 is 14 residues. Here the CDR3 reads CASSHPGQGYEQYF. The CDR3 region has the DNA TGTGCCAGCAGCCATCCGGGACAGGGCTACGAGCAGTACTTC.

The V gene is TRBV7-3, the J gene TRBJ2-1; 13 nucleotides line up with TRBD2. Germline lookup yields CDR1 SGHTA and CDR2 FQGTGA. The V segment lost 5 bases and the J segment 5 bases; nucleotides outside the gene matches: 6. The CDR3 has 16 amino acids. The CDR3 DNA reads TGTGCCAGCAGCGCCACTAGCGGGGGGGCCAACAATGAGCAGTTCTTC. Its translation: CASSATSGGANNEQFF.

This chain links TRBV4-2 with TRBJ2-1; 9 nucleotides line up with TRBD2. The CDR3 has 18 residues. Looked up from germline, CDR1 is LGHNA and CDR2 is YNFKEQ. V was pared by 4 bases and J by 7 bases, with 17 bases of the junction left unmatched. Here the CDR3 DNA reads TGTGCCAGCAGCCCAAGAGGAACCAGCGGGGGGTTCATAAATGAGCAGTTCTTC. This encodes CASSPRGTSGGFINEQFF.

This clone was observed a handful of times. This chain links TRBV6-1 with TRBJ1-1; no clear D gene. Trimming pared 5 bases from V and 6 bases from J, leaving 10 bases between. In germline, CDR1 is MNHNS, CDR2 SASEGT. The CDR3 covers 12 residues. The CDR3 coding sequence is TGTGCCAGCAGTCCACCAGGATCTGAAGCTTTCTTT. This encodes CASSPPGSEAFF.

The chain uses TRBV29-1 and TRBJ1-3; TRBD1 matches 8 bases. This CDR3 region has 16 residues. CDR1 is SQVTM and CDR2 is ANQGSEA in the germline V gene. Unmatched junction bases numbered 8, after V lost 0 bases and J lost 4 bases. The CDR3 DNA reads TGCAGCGTTGAAGATCGTTACAGGGGGGAAGGAAACACCATATATTTT. As protein: CSVEDRYRGEGNTIYF.

This clone was detected many times. J is TRBJ1-1 and V is TRBV19; D remains ambiguous. The V gene lost 1 base and the J gene lost 1 base, with 4 bases spanning the gap. Germline V gives CDR1 LNHDA, CDR2 SQIVND (reference sequence). The CDR3 is 13 amino acids. The CDR3 is CASSIGKNTEAFF. The CDR3 DNA reads as TGTGCCAGTAGTATAGGTAAGAACACTGAAGCTTTCTTT.

The rearrangement links TRBV5-6 to TRBJ1-4, with TRBD1 as a possible D gene (5 bases). Germline V CDR1 and CDR2: SGHDT, YYEEEE. Trimming removed 5 bases from V and 8 bases from J, with 25 bases in between. This CDR3 comprises 17 residues. CDR3 in DNA: TGTGCCAGCAGTCGACAGACCCAACCTTTCCACGTCGAAAAACTGTTTTTT. As protein: CASSRQTQPFHVEKLFF.

V usage is TRBV11-2 and J usage is TRBJ1-1; D may be TRBD1 (6 bases). The CDR3 has 17 amino acids. V lost 2 bases and J lost 0, with 16 bases in between. CDR1 SGHAT and CDR2 FQNNGV come from the germline V gene. CDR3 DNA: TGTGCCAGCAGCTTACAAGCCGGGGGGCAGATGAACACTGAAGCTTTCTTT. It specifies CASSLQAGGQMNTEAFF.

V and J are TRBV6-4 and TRBJ2-1, with 10 bases lining up with TRBD2. The CDR3 contains 15 residues. Germline-derived CDR1 and CDR2 are MRHNA and SNTAGT. V lost 6 bases and J lost 9; bases outside the gene matches: 11. CDR3 region: CASSPRSGGASEQFF. For the CDR3, the DNA is TGTGCCAGCAGCCCCCGCAGCGGGGGGGCCTCTGAGCAGTTCTTC.

This clone was detected only a few times. The chain combines TRBV21-1 with TRBJ1-2; the DNA was not compared with TRBD1, the D call given in the table. TRBV21-1 is shown as a pseudogene. This CDR3 has 12 residues. CDR3 DNA sequence: TGTGCCAGCAGCACCCAGGATAATGGCTACACCTTC. It yields the protein CASSTQDNGYTF.

The chain has TRBV7-2 and TRBJ2-7; D is ambiguous. V was shortened by 5 bases and J by 0 bases, with 11 bases between the two germline ends. Germline V gene data show CDR1 as SGHTA and CDR2 as FQGNSA. The CDR3 length is 14 residues. CDR3 coding DNA: TGTGCCAGCAGCCCCCGATCAGGCTCCTACGAGCAGTACTTC. Amino acid sequence: CASSPRSGSYEQYF.

This chain's CDR3 is CATSGDSHSNQPQHF. The CDR3 DNA is TGTGCCACCAGCGGGGACTCCCATAGCAATCAGCCCCAGCATTTT. The V and J genes are TRBV15 and TRBJ1-5, with a tentative D call TRBD1 (5 bases). The CDR3 extends over 15 amino acids. In germline, CDR1 is LNHNV, CDR2 YYDKDF (reference sequence). Trimming removed 5 bases at V and 0 bases at J, with 11 bases between.

This rearrangement joins TRBV7-6 to TRBJ2-7; TRBD1 matches at 7 bases. The CDR3 extends over 14 amino acids. Germline V gene lookup returns CDR1 SGHVS and CDR2 FNYEAQ. The V gene end was trimmed by 2 bases and the J gene end by 3 bases; junction bases not matched to a gene: 4. DNA of the CDR3: TGTGCCAGCAGCTTAACCGACAGGGACTACGAGCAGTACTTC. Protein sequence: CASSLTDRDYEQYF.

V and J are TRBV6-6 and TRBJ2-5, with D possibly matching TRBD2 (6 bases). Deletions cut 7 bases from V and 0 bases from J, with 18 bases between. This CDR3 contains 16 residues. Germline V lookup: CDR1 MNHNY, CDR2 SVGAGI (reference sequence). The CDR3: CASKKGGPLNQETQYF. For the CDR3, the DNA is TGTGCCAGCAAAAAAGGAGGGCCCCTCAACCAAGAGACCCAGTACTTC.

This chain links TRBV7-6 with TRBJ2-1; TRBD1 is a possible D gene (6 bases). The CDR3 length is 13 residues. Germline V gene sequence: CDR1 SGHVS, CDR2 FNYEAQ. The germline V and J ends were trimmed by 1 base and 5 bases, with 6 bases remaining between them. CDR3 loop: CASSLDRDNEQFF. The CDR3 DNA follows: TGTGCCAGCAGCTTAGACAGGGACAATGAGCAGTTCTTC.

The chain combines TRBV28 with TRBJ2-2; weak D call: TRBD1 (5 bases). V lost 6 bases and J 1 base, leaving 12 bases between the germline ends. Germline V CDR1 and CDR2: MDHEN, SYDVKM. This CDR3 is built from 15 residues. As DNA, the CDR3 is TGTGCCAGCAGCCTAGGGGCGGTGAACACCGGGGAGCTGTTTTTT. Translating it yields CASSLGAVNTGELFF. The whole variable domain, filled in from reference TRBV28 and TRBJ2-2, reads DVKVTQSSRYLVKRTGEKVFLECVQDMDHENMFWYRQDPGLGLRLIYFSYDVKMKEKGDIPEGYSVSREKKERFSLILESASTNQTSMYLCASSLGAVNTGELFFGEGSRLTVL.

This chain joins TRBV7-6 and TRBJ2-7; 9 nucleotides match TRBD1. This CDR3 has 15 amino acids. With V trimmed by 6 bases and J by 7 bases, 13 bases remained unmatched. Germline V gene sequence: CDR1 SGHVS, CDR2 FNYEAQ. In DNA form, the CDR3 reads TGTGCCAGCAGATCCACCGGGACAGGGAATTCGGAGCAGTACTTC. Translation gives CASRSTGTGNSEQYF.

This chain links TRBV30 with TRBJ1-2; 10 bases match TRBD1. V lost 4 bases and J lost 0; bases outside the gene matches: 2. Looked up from germline, CDR1 is GTSNPN and CDR2 is SVGIG (reference sequence). CDR3 length: 14 amino acids. The CDR3 coding sequence is TGTGCCTGGACGGACAGGGGGGCTAACTATGGCTACACCTTC. Translated: CAWTDRGANYGYTF.